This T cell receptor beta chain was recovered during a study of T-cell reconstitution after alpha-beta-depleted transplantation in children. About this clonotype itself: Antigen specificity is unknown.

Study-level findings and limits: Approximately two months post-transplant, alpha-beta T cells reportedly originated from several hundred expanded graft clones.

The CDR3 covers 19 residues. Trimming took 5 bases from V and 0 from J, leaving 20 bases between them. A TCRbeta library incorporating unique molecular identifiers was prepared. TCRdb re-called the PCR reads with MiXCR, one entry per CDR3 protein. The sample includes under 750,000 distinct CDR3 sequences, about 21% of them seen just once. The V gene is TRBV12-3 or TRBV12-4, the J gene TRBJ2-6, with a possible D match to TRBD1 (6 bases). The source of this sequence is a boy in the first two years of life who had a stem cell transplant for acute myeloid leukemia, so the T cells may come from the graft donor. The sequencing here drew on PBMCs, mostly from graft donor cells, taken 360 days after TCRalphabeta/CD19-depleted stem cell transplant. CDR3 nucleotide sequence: TGTGCCAGCAGTACCACTGCAGGGGCCTCGATCTCTGGGGCCAACGTCCTGACTTTC. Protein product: CASSTTAGASISGANVLTF.